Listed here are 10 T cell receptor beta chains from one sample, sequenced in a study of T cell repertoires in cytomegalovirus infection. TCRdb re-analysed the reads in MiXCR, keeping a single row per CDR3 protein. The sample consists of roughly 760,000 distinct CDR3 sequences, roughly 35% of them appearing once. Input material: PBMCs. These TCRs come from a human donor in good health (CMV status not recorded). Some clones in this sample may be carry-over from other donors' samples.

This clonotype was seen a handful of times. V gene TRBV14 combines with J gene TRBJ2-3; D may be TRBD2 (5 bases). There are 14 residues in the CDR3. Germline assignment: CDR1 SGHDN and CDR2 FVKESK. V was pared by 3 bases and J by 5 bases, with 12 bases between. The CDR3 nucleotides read TGTGCCAGCAGCCAGCGAGGGTCGGGAGATACGCAGTATTTT. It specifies CASSQRGSGDTQYF.

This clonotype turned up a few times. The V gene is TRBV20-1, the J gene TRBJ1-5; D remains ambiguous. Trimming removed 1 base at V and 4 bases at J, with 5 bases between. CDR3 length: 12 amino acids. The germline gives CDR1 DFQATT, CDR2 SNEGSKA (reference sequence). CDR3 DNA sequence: TGCAGTGCTAGAGGGGTGAATCAGCCCCAGCATTTT. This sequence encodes CSARGVNQPQHF.

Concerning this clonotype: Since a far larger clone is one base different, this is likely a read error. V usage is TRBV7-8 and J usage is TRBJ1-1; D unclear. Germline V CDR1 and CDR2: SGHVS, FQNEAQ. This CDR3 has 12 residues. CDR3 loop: CAISLRGTEAFF. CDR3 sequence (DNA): TGTGCCATCAGCCTCAGAGGCACTGAAGCTTTCTTT.

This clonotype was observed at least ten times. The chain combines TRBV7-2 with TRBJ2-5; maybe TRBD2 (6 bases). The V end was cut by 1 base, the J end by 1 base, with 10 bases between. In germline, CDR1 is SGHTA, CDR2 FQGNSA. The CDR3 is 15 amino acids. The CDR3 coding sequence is TGTGCCAGCAGCTTAGGGGGGACTGCCCAAGAGACCCAGTACTTC. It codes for CASSLGGTAQETQYF.

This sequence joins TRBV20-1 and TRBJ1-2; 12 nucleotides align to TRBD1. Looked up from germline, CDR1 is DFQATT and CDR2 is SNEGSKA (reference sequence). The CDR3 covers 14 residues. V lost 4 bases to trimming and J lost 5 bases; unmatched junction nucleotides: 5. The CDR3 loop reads CSAKGTGGSYGYTF. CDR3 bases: TGCAGTGCTAAAGGGACAGGGGGCTCGTATGGCTACACCTTC.

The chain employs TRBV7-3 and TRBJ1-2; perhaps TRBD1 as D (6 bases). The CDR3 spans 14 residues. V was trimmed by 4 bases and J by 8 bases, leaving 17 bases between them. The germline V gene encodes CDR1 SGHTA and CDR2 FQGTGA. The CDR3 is CASSSILGGTGYTF. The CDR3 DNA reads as TGTGCCAGCAGCTCCATTCTGGGGGGCACCGGCTACACCTTC.

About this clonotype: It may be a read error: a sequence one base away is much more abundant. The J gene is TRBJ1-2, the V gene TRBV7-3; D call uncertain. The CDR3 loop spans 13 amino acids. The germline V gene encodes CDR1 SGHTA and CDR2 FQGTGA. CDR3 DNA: TGTGCCAGCAGCTTAACCCCCTTCTATTGCTACACCTTC. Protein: CASSLTPFYCYTF.

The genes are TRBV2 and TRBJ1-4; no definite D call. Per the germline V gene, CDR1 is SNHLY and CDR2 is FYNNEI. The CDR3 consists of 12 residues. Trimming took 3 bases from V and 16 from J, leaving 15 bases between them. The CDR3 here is CASSEVATSSFF. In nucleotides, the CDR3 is TGTGCCAGCAGTGAGGTAGCGACAAGCTCGTTTTTT.

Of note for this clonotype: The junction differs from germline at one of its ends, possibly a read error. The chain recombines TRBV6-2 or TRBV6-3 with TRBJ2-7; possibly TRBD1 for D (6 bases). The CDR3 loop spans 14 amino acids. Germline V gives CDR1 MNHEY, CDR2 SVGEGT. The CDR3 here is CSSSYRDNSYKQYF. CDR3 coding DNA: TGTTCCAGCAGTTACCGGGACAACTCCTACAAGCAGTACTTC.

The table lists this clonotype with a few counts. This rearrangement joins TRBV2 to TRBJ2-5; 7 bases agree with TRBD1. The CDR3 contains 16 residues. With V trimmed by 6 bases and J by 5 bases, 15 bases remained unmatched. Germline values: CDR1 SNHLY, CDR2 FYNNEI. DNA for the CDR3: TGTGCCAGCAGCGCACCGACAGGGCATCTCTGGGAGACCCAGTACTTC. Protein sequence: CASSAPTGHLWETQYF. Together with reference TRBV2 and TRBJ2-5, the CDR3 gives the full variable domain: EPEVTQTPSHQVTQMGQEVILRCVPISNHLYFYWYRQILGQKVEFLVSFYNNEISEKSEIFDDQFSVERPDGSNFTLKIRSTKLEDSAMYFCASSAPTGHLWETQYFGPGTRLLVL.